The 26 T cell receptor beta chains listed next were all sequenced from one sample in a study of T cell responses to AZD1222 COVID-19 vaccine. Method: immunoSEQ multiplex PCR; TCRdb's copy keeps in-frame clones and lacks some. The sample includes fewer than 150,000 clones, roughly 93% of them seen just once. The sequenced sample was peripheral blood, obtained 28 days after the second AZD1222 dose. These receptors were obtained from an adult who received the AZD1222 COVID-19 vaccine.

This sequence joins TRBV6-4 and TRBJ1-5; TRBD1 is a possible D gene (5 bases). V lost 3 bases to trimming and J lost 7 bases, with 10 bases between them. Germline V gene sequence: CDR1 MRHNA, CDR2 SNTAGT. The CDR3 has 13 residues. CDR3: CASSEQGEQPQHF. The CDR3 DNA reads as TGTGCCAGCAGTGAGCAGGGAGAACAGCCCCAGCATTTT.

The V call is TRBV6-2 or TRBV6-3, the J call TRBJ1-2, with 9 bases matching TRBD1. Germline CDR1 is MNHEY and CDR2 is SVGEGT. CDR3 size: 13 residues. After removal of 4 bases from V and 4 bases from J, the junction contained 1 base not matched to a gene. The CDR3 is CASSLTGGYGYTF. Written as DNA, the CDR3 is TGTGCCAGCAGTTTGACAGGGGGCTATGGCTACACCTTC.

This chain uses TRBV27 with TRBJ2-7; tentatively, D is TRBD2 (6 bases). The CDR3 consists of 14 residues. Trimming left V 3 bases short and J 4 bases short, with 13 bases between. Germline CDR1 MNHEY, CDR2 SMNVEV (reference sequence). In DNA, the CDR3 is TGTGCCAGCAGTTTCGCCAGCGGGCTGTACGAGCAGTACTTC. Protein: CASSFASGLYEQYF.

The gene calls are TRBV7-9 and TRBJ2-1; weak D call: TRBD1 (6 bases). Germline V gives CDR1 SEHNR, CDR2 FQNEAQ (reference sequence). Between the trimmed V and J ends, which lost 7 bases and 5 bases, there was a span of 18 bases. This CDR3 region has 15 residues. CDR3 in DNA: TGTGCCAGCACACTAAGGGGGACAAACAACAATGAGCAGTTCTTC. Its translation: CASTLRGTNNNEQFF.

This chain connects TRBV7-9 to TRBJ1-1; a weak D match, TRBD1 (6 bases). V lost 5 bases and J 13 bases, leaving 20 bases between the germline ends. Germline CDR1 and CDR2: SEHNR and FQNEAQ (reference sequence). CDR3 length equals 13 residues. For the CDR3, the DNA is TGTGCCAGCAGCGCTGGGACACCCCTTAGGGGTTTCTTT. Protein product: CASSAGTPLRGFF.

V and J are TRBV5-1 and TRBJ2-2; D not certain. V shed 3 bases and J shed 7 bases, with 7 bases lying between them. Germline CDR1 reads SGHRS; CDR2 reads YFSETQ. The CDR3 length is 12 residues. In nucleotides, the CDR3 is TGCGCCAGCAGCTCCCTGGGCGGGGAGCTGTTTTTT. Amino acids: CASSSLGGELFF.

This sequence joins TRBV12-3 or TRBV12-4 and TRBJ1-1; no clear D. V was clipped by 3 bases and J by 0 bases, with 5 bases between them. The CDR3 is made up of 13 amino acids. CDR3 coding DNA: TGTGCCAGCAGTTTTGCGGTGAACACTGAAGCTTTCTTT. This codes for CASSFAVNTEAFF.

This clone was seen only once. The V and J genes are TRBV5-1 and TRBJ2-1; TRBD1 matches at 8 bases. Germline trimming cut 4 bases from V and 2 bases from J; bases unmatched to any gene: 2. Per germline, CDR1 SGHRS and CDR2 YFSETQ. The CDR3 runs 14 residues. CDR3 region: CASSRDRTYNEQFF. DNA for the CDR3: TGCGCCAGCAGCCGGGACAGGACCTACAATGAGCAGTTCTTC.

This chain links TRBV5-1 with TRBJ1-1; the match to TRBD1 covers 8 bases. After removal of 1 base from V and 4 bases from J, the junction contained 6 bases not matched to a gene. Germline loops: CDR1 SGHRS, CDR2 YFSETQ. This CDR3 spans 15 amino acids. The CDR3 DNA reads TGCGCCAGCAGCTTGACTTGGACAGGGAGCACTGAAGCTTTCTTT. Translating it yields CASSLTWTGSTEAFF.

J is TRBJ2-7 and V is TRBV3-1 (or the pseudogene TRBV3-2); 12 bases line up with TRBD2. Germline assignment: CDR1 LGHDT and CDR2 YNNKEL (reference sequence). This CDR3 has 13 residues. V gave up 4 bases and J gave up 13 bases; unmatched junction bases: 8. The CDR3 DNA sequence: TGTGCCAGCAGCCCGACTAGCGGGGGTTGGGTATACGTC. Amino acids: CASSPTSGGWVYV.

This clone was recorded once. The J gene is TRBJ1-2, the V gene TRBV7-9; D might be TRBD1 (5 bases). The CDR3 length is 14 residues. Trimming took off 5 bases at V and 4 bases at J, with 14 bases between the two ends. Germline V gene data show CDR1 as SEHNR and CDR2 as FQNEAQ (reference sequence). CDR3 residues: CASSLQTASYGYTF. The CDR3 nucleotides read TGTGCCAGCAGCCTTCAGACAGCTAGCTATGGCTACACCTTC.

V is TRBV6-4 and J is TRBJ2-1, with a weak D call TRBD1 (5 bases). This CDR3 is 13 amino acids long. V shed 2 bases and J shed 9 bases, with 11 bases lying between them. The germline gives CDR1 MRHNA, CDR2 SNTAGT. CDR3: CASSDPGQGEQFF. The CDR3 DNA follows: TGTGCCAGCAGTGACCCGGGTCAGGGTGAGCAGTTCTTC.

This chain links TRBV3-1 (or the pseudogene TRBV3-2) with TRBJ2-4; D is unresolved. V was trimmed by 5 bases and J by 4 bases, leaving 21 bases between them. This CDR3 has 17 amino acids. Germline CDR1 and CDR2: LGHDT and YNNKEL (reference sequence). The CDR3 spells CASSGACPLQRKNIQYF. For the CDR3, the DNA is TGTGCCAGCAGCGGAGCATGTCCCTTGCAAAGAAAAAACATTCAGTACTTC.

The chain has TRBV19 and TRBJ2-1; 7 nucleotides agree with TRBD2. The V and J ends lost 1 base and 8 bases, in that order; junction bases with no gene match: 5. Germline assignment: CDR1 LNHDA and CDR2 SQIVND (reference sequence). CDR3 size: 14 residues. CDR3 in amino acids: CASSIARGSDEQFF. The CDR3 bases are TGTGCCAGTAGTATAGCGCGGGGGTCGGATGAGCAGTTCTTC.

The chain links TRBV28 to TRBJ1-2; possible D gene TRBD1, 6 bases. Germline assignment: CDR1 MDHEN and CDR2 SYDVKM. The CDR3 consists of 19 residues. Trimming stripped 2 bases from V and 4 bases from J, with 26 bases between. CDR3: CASSLLTAGQGIKAYGYTF. In nucleotides, the CDR3 is TGTGCCAGCAGTTTACTGACTGCCGGGCAGGGGATAAAGGCCTATGGCTACACCTTC.

This sequence joins TRBV14 and TRBJ1-2; 7 positions agree with TRBD1. Germline V gene sequence: CDR1 SGHDN, CDR2 FVKESK. Trimming took 5 bases from V and 2 from J; bases not matched to a gene: 2. This CDR3 is built from 13 residues. CDR3 amino acids: CASSLDRNYGYTF. The DNA for the CDR3 is TGTGCCAGCAGCTTGGACAGGAACTATGGCTACACCTTC.

The gene calls are TRBV13 and TRBJ1-2; the match to TRBD1 covers 9 bases. V trimming: 5 bases; J trimming: 8 bases; junction bases outside the gene matches: 9. CDR3 length equals 14 residues. The germline V gene encodes CDR1 PRHDT and CDR2 FYEKMQ (reference sequence). The CDR3 region is CASSPSQGAKGYTF. The CDR3 coding sequence is TGTGCCAGCAGCCCGTCACAGGGGGCAAAAGGCTACACCTTC.

On this clone: One end of the junction is discordant with germline, which a read error may explain. The chain joins TRBV5-1 to TRBJ2-2; 10 nucleotides align to TRBD2. Germline CDR1 is SGHRS and CDR2 is YFSETQ. There are 16 residues in the CDR3. CDR3 bases: TGCGCCAGCAGCTTGGACACTAGCGGGAACGCCGGGGAGCTGTTTTTT. It encodes CASSLDTSGNAGELFF.

V usage is TRBV10-3 and J usage is TRBJ1-1, with a tentative D call TRBD1 (5 bases). CDR1 and CDR2 (germline): ENHRY, SYGVKD. V gave up 5 bases and J gave up 1 base, with 8 bases separating them. The CDR3 is 13 amino acids. This chain's CDR3 is CAISRDGNTEAFF. The CDR3 nucleotides read TGTGCCATCAGTAGGGACGGGAACACTGAAGCTTTCTTT.

The rearrangement joins TRBV12-3 or TRBV12-4 to TRBJ1-6, with no clear D. The CDR3 runs to 11 residues. V was trimmed by 4 bases and J by 7 bases, leaving 2 bases between them. The CDR3 spells CASSSNSPLHF. Written as DNA, the CDR3 is TGTGCCAGCAGTTCGAATTCACCCCTCCACTTT.

V usage is TRBV6-1 and J usage is TRBJ1-1; D gene uncertain. V was trimmed by 1 base and J by 1 base, leaving 13 bases between them. From germline, CDR1 is MNHNS and CDR2 SASEGT. This CDR3 comprises 16 residues. The CDR3, as DNA: TGTGCCAGCAGTGAAGTAACGGGTAGCGGGAACACTGAAGCTTTCTTT. This gives the protein CASSEVTGSGNTEAFF.

The chain links TRBV6-5 to TRBJ1-2; D unresolved. Trimming removed 0 bases from V and 1 base from J, with 12 bases in between. This CDR3 has 16 residues. Looked up from germline, CDR1 is MNHEY and CDR2 is SVGAGI. CDR3 bases: TGTGCCAGCAGTTACTCGGAAGAAATGCTTAACTATGGCTACACCTTC. This encodes CASSYSEEMLNYGYTF.

This sequence joins TRBV4-1 and TRBJ2-7; TRBD2 matches 11 bases. The CDR3 contains 15 residues. Germline lookup yields CDR1 MGHRA and CDR2 YSYEKL. J gave up 5 bases and V 1 base, and 4 bases lay outside the gene matches. In nucleotides, the CDR3 is TGCGCCAGCAGCCAAGGTTTACTAGCGGGAGACGAGCAGTACTTC. Its protein product is CASSQGLLAGDEQYF.

J is TRBJ2-5 and V is TRBV6-5; 10 positions agree with TRBD2. Germline lookup yields CDR1 MNHEY and CDR2 SVGAGI. This CDR3 has 15 residues. Trimming took 5 bases from V and 2 from J; bases not matched to a gene: 5. CDR3 coding DNA: TGTGCCAGCAGTATAGCGGGAGGAGGACAAGAGACCCAGTACTTC. This codes for CASSIAGGGQETQYF.

V and J are TRBV7-8 and TRBJ1-1; D is unresolved. The V end was cut by 5 bases, the J end by 8 bases, with 15 bases between. This CDR3 contains 13 residues. Germline V gene data show CDR1 as SGHVS and CDR2 as FQNEAQ. CDR3 in amino acids: CASSPGRLSEAFF. The DNA for the CDR3 is TGTGCCAGCAGCCCCGGCCGACTATCGGAAGCTTTCTTT.

V and J are TRBV18 and TRBJ1-1, with no clear D. This CDR3 spans 12 amino acids. Trimming removed 3 bases at V and 2 bases at J, with 4 bases between. Germline values: CDR1 KGHSH, CDR2 LQKENI. The CDR3 is CASSPTNTEAFF. The DNA of the CDR3 is TGTGCCAGCTCACCGACCAACACTGAAGCTTTCTTT.